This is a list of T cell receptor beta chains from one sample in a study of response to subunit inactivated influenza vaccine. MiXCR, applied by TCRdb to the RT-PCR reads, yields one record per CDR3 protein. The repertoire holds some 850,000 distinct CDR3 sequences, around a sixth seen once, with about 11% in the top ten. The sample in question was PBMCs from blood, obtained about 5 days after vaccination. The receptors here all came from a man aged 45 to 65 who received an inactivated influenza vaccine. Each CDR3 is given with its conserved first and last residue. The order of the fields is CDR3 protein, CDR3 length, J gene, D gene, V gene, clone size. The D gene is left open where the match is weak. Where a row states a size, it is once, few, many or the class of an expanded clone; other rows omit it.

CASTPEGEQFF	11	TRBJ2-1	NA	TRBV12-3/TRBV12-4	few
CSARRLAGDEQFF	13	TRBJ2-1	TRBD2	TRBV20-1	few
CASSYSLGPDTQYF	14	TRBJ2-3	NA	TRBV6-5	NA
CASSHRLASAYEQYF	15	TRBJ2-7	TRBD2	TRBV7-9	NA
CASSFQAGRYNEQFF	15	TRBJ2-1	TRBD2	TRBV5-1	few
CASRNLAGTYEQYF	14	TRBJ2-7	TRBD2	TRBV5-1	few
CSARDIGPEAFF	12	TRBJ1-1	NA	TRBV20-1	few
CASSLRTSGEQFF	13	TRBJ2-1	TRBD2	TRBV5-1	many
CASSPGVEAKNIQYF	15	TRBJ2-4	NA	TRBV21-1	NA
CSALTSGGVTDTQYF	15	TRBJ2-3	TRBD2	TRBV20-1	few
CASSQDPTSGVNEQFF	16	TRBJ2-1	TRBD2	TRBV4-3	few
CASSLALERGTEAFF	15	TRBJ1-1	NA	TRBV5-1	many
CAIWTEPYEQYF	12	TRBJ2-7	NA	TRBV2	NA
CASSQTTDLNTEAFF	15	TRBJ1-1	NA	TRBV14	NA
CSAGPGGGYEQYF	13	TRBJ2-7	TRBD2	TRBV20-1	few
CAISRDTNTEAFF	13	TRBJ1-1	NA	TRBV10-3	few
CASSDRDTPYEQYF	14	TRBJ2-7	NA	TRBV2	NA
CASSAGTSEIEQFF	14	TRBJ2-1	TRBD2	TRBV11-2	NA